Shown below are 25 T cell receptor beta chains from a single sample sequenced in a study of T-cell reconstitution after alpha-beta-depleted transplantation in children. As it was prepared, the TCRbeta library received unique molecular identifiers. TCRdb analysed the PCR reads with MiXCR anew, one entry per CDR3 protein. In the table there are approximately 510,000 distinct CDR3 sequences, approximately 20% of which are singletons. Sample: PBMCs from the stem cell graft donor, taken from the stem cell graft. The receptor source for this set is a human donor who donated a stem cell graft to a child with acute lymphoblastic leukemia.

A few counts support this clonotype. This chain uses TRBV12-3 or TRBV12-4 with TRBJ2-7; D is possibly TRBD1 (5 bases). CDR3 length: 14 residues. With 3 bases removed from V and 5 bases from J, the gap between germline ends came to 14 bases. DNA for the CDR3: TGTGCCAGCAGTTTGGGGCAGGGTAAGAACGAGCAGTACTTC. It specifies CASSLGQGKNEQYF.

CDR3 region: CASRPQGASAYEQYF. The CDR3 region has the DNA TGTGCCAGCAGGCCTCAGGGGGCTAGTGCCTACGAGCAGTACTTC. J is TRBJ2-7 and V is TRBV6-1; TRBD1 aligns across 8 bases. The CDR3 is 15 residues long. Per the germline V gene, CDR1 is MNHNS and CDR2 is SASEGT. Germline trimming cut 6 bases from V and 2 bases from J; bases unmatched to any gene: 9.

This chain's CDR3 is CASSNTGGNTEAFF. The CDR3 DNA reads as TGTGCCAGCAGTAATACAGGAGGGAACACTGAAGCTTTCTTT. This chain uses TRBV25-1 with TRBJ1-1, with a tentative D call TRBD1 (5 bases). V shed 5 bases and J shed 1 base, with 11 bases lying between them. Looked up from germline, CDR1 is MGHDK and CDR2 is SYGVNS. The CDR3 is 14 residues long.

The chain joins TRBV29-1 to TRBJ2-7; D is possibly TRBD1 or TRBD2 (5 bases each). Trimming cost V 3 bases and J 3 bases, with 12 bases left between them. CDR1 SQVTM and CDR2 ANQGSEA come from the germline V gene. The length of the CDR3 is 13 residues. The CDR3 DNA reads as TGCAGCGTTGAGGGACGGGGCAACTACGAGCAGTACTTC. It specifies CSVEGRGNYEQYF.

The DNA for the CDR3 is TGTGCCACCAGACCCTCGGGACTAGCGGGGCAACTTTACAATGAGCAGTTCTTC. It is translated as CATRPSGLAGQLYNEQFF. The gene calls are TRBV12-3 or TRBV12-4 and TRBJ2-1; TRBD2 matches 13 bases. After removal of 10 bases from V and 4 bases from J, the junction contained 16 bases not matched to a gene. CDR3 length equals 18 residues.

The chain carries TRBV30 and TRBJ1-1, with D hard to call. This CDR3 spans 17 amino acids. Germline lookup yields CDR1 GTSNPN and CDR2 SVGIG (reference sequence). V lost 0 bases and J 0 bases, leaving 17 bases between the germline ends. CDR3: CAWSVHPLRTVNTEAFF. In DNA form, the CDR3 reads TGTGCCTGGAGTGTACACCCACTTCGAACTGTGAACACTGAAGCTTTCTTT.

This clonotype came up a few times. This rearrangement joins TRBV24-1 to TRBJ2-7; D remains unclear. The CDR3 runs 12 residues. V was trimmed by 4 bases and J by 3 bases, leaving 6 bases between them. The germline CDR1 and CDR2 sequences are KGHDR and SFDVKD. The CDR3 DNA follows: TGTGCCACCAGTGAGGGGTTCTACGAGCAGTACTTC. It yields the protein CATSEGFYEQYF.

The J gene is TRBJ2-1, the V gene TRBV12-3 or TRBV12-4; 7 nucleotides align to TRBD2. CDR3 size: 16 residues. With 11 bases clipped from V and 9 bases from J, the junction kept 22 bases outside the gene matches. This CDR3 reads CASQTLAGTIGGEQFF. CDR3 DNA sequence: TGTGCCTCGCAGACCCTCGCCGGGACTATTGGAGGTGAGCAGTTCTTC.

The sample holds many counts of this clonotype. This chain uses TRBV10-3 with TRBJ2-7; no reliable D call. This CDR3 region has 11 residues. Germline loops: CDR1 ENHRY, CDR2 SYGVKD. Trimming pared 5 bases from V and 4 bases from J, leaving 6 bases between. CDR3 sequence (DNA): TGTGCCATCAGTTCCACTTACGAGCAGTACTTC. Translation gives CAISSTYEQYF.

The genes are TRBV21-1 and TRBJ2-7; TRBD1 reflects the table's D call only, with no check against the DNA. TRBV21-1 is shown as a pseudogene. CDR3 length: 15 residues. The DNA of the CDR3 is TGTGCCAGCAGCCCAAGGGGGGAAAAAAACTACGAGCAGTACTTC. This sequence encodes CASSPRGEKNYEQYF.

This chain links TRBV5-1 with TRBJ2-1; TRBD1 agrees at 10 bases. With 5 bases clipped from V and 12 bases from J, the junction kept 8 bases outside the gene matches. CDR3 size: 13 residues. CDR1 SGHRS and CDR2 YFSETQ come from the germline V gene. The CDR3 here is CASSPRDRGSQFF. For the CDR3, the DNA is TGCGCCAGCAGTCCACGGGACAGGGGTTCGCAGTTCTTC.

This chain uses TRBV6-5 with TRBJ2-5, with TRBD2 matching 9 bases. Unmatched junction bases numbered 5, after V lost 2 bases and J lost 7 bases. The CDR3 runs 14 residues. Germline assignment: CDR1 MNHEY and CDR2 SVGAGI. The CDR3 is CASSYNSGSGTQYF. In nucleotides, the CDR3 is TGTGCCAGCAGTTACAATAGCGGGAGCGGGACCCAGTACTTC.

This clonotype was counted between two and nine times. V is TRBV2 and J is TRBJ2-1, with 9 nucleotides matching TRBD1. The CDR3 has 15 amino acids. Germline lookup yields CDR1 SNHLY and CDR2 FYNNEI. With V trimmed by 2 bases and J by 8 bases, 7 bases remained unmatched. CDR3 nucleotides: TGTGCCAGCAGTGAAAGGGGGACAGGGTATGATGAGCAGTTCTTC. Protein product: CASSERGTGYDEQFF.

A few counts support this clonotype. This chain connects TRBV20-1 to TRBJ2-2; weak D call: TRBD2 (7 bases). Deletions cut 4 bases from V and 5 bases from J, with 14 bases between. Germline CDR1 reads DFQATT; CDR2 reads SNEGSKA (reference sequence). This CDR3 contains 14 residues. The CDR3 DNA is TGCAGTGCTAAAGTCGGGGGGCGGACCGGGGAGCTGTTTTTT. Amino acid sequence: CSAKVGGRTGELFF.

This clonotype turned up a few times. The CDR3 DNA follows: TGCGCCAGCAGCTTGGGGACGGGACCCAACAATGAGCAGTTCTTC. This sequence encodes CASSLGTGPNNEQFF. The V call is TRBV5-1, the J call TRBJ2-1; D tentatively reads TRBD1 or TRBD2 (5 bases each). The germline CDR1 and CDR2 sequences are SGHRS and YFSETQ. The CDR3 runs 15 residues. Trimming left V 0 bases short and J 5 bases short, with 12 bases between.

V and J are TRBV29-1 and TRBJ2-1; no definite D call. Trimming left V 7 bases short and J 5 bases short, with 12 bases between. The CDR3 consists of 12 residues. The germline gives CDR1 SQVTM, CDR2 ANQGSEA. This CDR3 reads CSASPSNNEQFF. CDR3 coding DNA: TGCAGCGCCTCACCGTCCAACAATGAGCAGTTCTTC.

This clonotype has only a few counts. The chain is built from TRBV29-1 and TRBJ1-1, with 8 nucleotides matching TRBD1. The V gene end was trimmed by 7 bases and the J gene end by 1 base; junction bases not matched to a gene: 8. The germline V gene encodes CDR1 SQVTM and CDR2 ANQGSEA. The CDR3 totals 14 residues. CDR3: CSAKQGAKNTEAFF. The CDR3 DNA is TGCAGCGCAAAGCAGGGGGCGAAGAACACTGAAGCTTTCTTT.

V usage is TRBV20-1 and J usage is TRBJ2-7; unclear D gene. V was pared by 3 bases and J by 3 bases, with 15 bases between. The CDR3 consists of 14 residues. Germline V gives CDR1 DFQATT, CDR2 SNEGSKA (reference sequence). CDR3 coding DNA: TGCAGTGCTAGCCTCCCAGGTCGAGGCTACGAGCAGTACTTC. This sequence encodes CSASLPGRGYEQYF.

This chain links TRBV5-1 with TRBJ2-7; 8 positions agree with TRBD2. This CDR3 spans 13 amino acids. The V gene's germline CDR1 is SGHRS and CDR2 YFSETQ. V trimming: 2 bases; J trimming: 6 bases; junction bases outside the gene matches: 4. CDR3 in amino acids: CASSFGLAGEQYF. Here the CDR3 DNA reads TGCGCCAGCAGCTTTGGGCTAGCGGGCGAGCAGTACTTC. Supplemented by reference TRBV5-1 and TRBJ2-7, the full variable domain reads KAGVTQTPRYLIKTRGQQVTLSCSPISGHRSVSWYQQTPGQGLQFLFEYFSETQRNKGNFPGRFSGRQFSNSRSEMNVSTLELGDSALYLCASSFGLAGEQYFGPGTRLTVT.

This clonotype was observed a handful of times. The chain employs TRBV6-5 and TRBJ1-2; no reliable D call. V lost 6 bases and J 7 bases, leaving 6 bases between the germline ends. Germline assignment: CDR1 MNHEY and CDR2 SVGAGI. This CDR3 is 10 amino acids long. Here the CDR3 DNA reads TGTGCCAGCAGGGGTGCTGGCTACACCTTC. Its translation is CASRGAGYTF.

This clonotype showed up just a few times. The chain has TRBV20-1 and TRBJ1-6; the D is unclear. V was pared by 7 bases and J by 0 bases, with 13 bases between. Germline lookup yields CDR1 DFQATT and CDR2 SNEGSKA (reference sequence). This CDR3 comprises 15 residues. The CDR3 nucleotides are TGCAGTGTCAGAGGTCGGAGCTCCTATAATTCACCCCTCCACTTT. Translating gives CSVRGRSSYNSPLHF.

This clonotype came up a few times. This rearrangement joins TRBV14 to TRBJ2-1; 8 positions agree with TRBD2. Per germline, CDR1 SGHDN and CDR2 FVKESK. The V and J ends lost 0 bases and 2 bases, in that order; junction bases with no gene match: 3. The CDR3 totals 16 residues. The CDR3 protein is CASSQEAGVPYNEQFF. The CDR3 bases are TGTGCCAGCAGCCAAGAAGCGGGAGTGCCCTACAATGAGCAGTTCTTC.

This clonotype was observed a handful of times. The V and J genes are TRBV11-2 and TRBJ2-1, with 10 bases that match TRBD2. The CDR3 is 16 residues long. In germline, CDR1 is SGHAT, CDR2 FQNNGV. V dropped 1 base and J dropped 6; count of bases not matched to a gene: 6. This chain's CDR3 is CASSLASTSGINEQFF. In DNA form, the CDR3 reads TGTGCCAGCAGCTTAGCGTCTACTAGCGGGATCAATGAGCAGTTCTTC.

J is TRBJ2-1 and V is TRBV27; D is ambiguous. V lost 0 bases to trimming and J lost 6 bases, with 6 bases between them. The V gene's germline CDR1 is MNHEY and CDR2 SMNVEV (reference sequence). The CDR3 runs to 13 residues. Here the CDR3 DNA reads TGTGCCAGCAGTTTATCCAGTTCCAATGAGCAGTTCTTC. It specifies CASSLSSSNEQFF.

This chain links TRBV4-1 with TRBJ2-1; no definite D call. The germline CDR1 and CDR2 sequences are MGHRA and YSYEKL. Trimming pared 1 base from V and 6 bases from J, leaving 13 bases between. CDR3 size: 15 residues. CDR3 in DNA: TGCGCCAGCAGCCAAGTAGGCCTCTGGGTCAATGAGCAGTTCTTC. It codes for CASSQVGLWVNEQFF.